This TCR beta chain emerged from a study of graft-versus-host responses after intestinal transplantation. Overall study context: Recipients were given multivisceral, liver-intestinal, or isolated intestinal transplants. Following induction with anti-thymocyte globulin, all recipients were given tacrolimus and steroids for three to four years. The study's findings and limits: High graft-versus-host to host-versus-graft T cell clonal ratios marked allografts of patients with graft-donor macrochimerism. The study associated peak circulating GvH clone levels with early post-transplant HvG declines.

A remark on this clone: Its specificity is unknown.

TCRdb's table, derived via immunoSEQ multiplex PCR, lists solely in-frame clones and lacks some. Here the sample spans more than 75,000 clones, approximately 89% being singletons. Looked up from germline, CDR1 is MDHEN and CDR2 is SYDVKM. The V and J ends lost 8 bases and 2 bases, in that order; junction bases with no gene match: 6. This CDR3 is 13 amino acids long. Sequencing used unstimulated CD4+ T cells sorted from spleen or lymph node cells, obtained before transplant. The chain uses TRBV28 and TRBJ2-7, with 7 positions matching TRBD1. The clonotype was recovered from a human donor who was the organ donor for an intestinal transplant. CDR3 protein: CASGRDSPYEQYF. The CDR3 DNA is TGTGCCAGCGGTCGGGACAGCCCCTACGAGCAGTACTTC.